This T cell receptor beta chain was identified during a study of blood T cell repertoires in COVID-19. Original processing methods: Amplification with reference gene primers provided the estimates of nucleated cell counts. Only in-frame clones appear in the TCRdb table, and some are missing; sequencing was by immunoSEQ multiplex PCR. That table is the source of V, J and clone size, and D and trimming were worked out from the DNA. The sample has approximately 150,000 clones; about four fifths are singletons. Trimming took off 5 bases at V and 4 bases at J, with 18 bases between the two ends. The CDR3 consists of 17 residues. Germline V gene sequence: CDR1 SGHTA, CDR2 FQGNSA.

V usage is TRBV7-2 and J usage is TRBJ2-6, with a possible D match to TRBD1 (6 bases). The receptor was derived from a woman aged 80 or over with acute or convalescent COVID-19. Sequencing input: peripheral blood. The CDR3 coding sequence is TGTGCCAGCAGCCGCGAATTAACAGGGACCGGGGCCAACGTCCTGACTTTC. This translates into CASSRELTGTGANVLTF.